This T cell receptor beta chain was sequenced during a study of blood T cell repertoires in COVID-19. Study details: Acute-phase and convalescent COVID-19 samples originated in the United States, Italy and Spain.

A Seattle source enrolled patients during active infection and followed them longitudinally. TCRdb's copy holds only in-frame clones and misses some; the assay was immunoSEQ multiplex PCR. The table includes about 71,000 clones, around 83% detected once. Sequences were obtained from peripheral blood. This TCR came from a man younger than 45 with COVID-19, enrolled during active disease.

The chain's CDR3 is CASSYGETQYF. In DNA form, the CDR3 reads TGTGCCAGCAGCTACGGGGAGACCCAGTACTTC. This sequence joins TRBV7-2 and TRBJ2-5, with D unresolved. The CDR3 has 11 amino acids. Germline V lookup: CDR1 SGHTA, CDR2 FQGNSA. V was trimmed by 4 bases and J by 5 bases, leaving 5 bases between them. Full variable domain (missing parts from reference TRBV7-2 and TRBJ2-5): GAGVSQSPSNKVTEKGKDVELRCDPISGHTALYWYRQSLGQGLEFLIYFQGNSAPDKSGLPSDRFSAERTGGSVSTLTIQRTQQEDSAVYLCASSYGETQYFGPGTRLLVL.